This passage covers 5 T cell receptor beta chains from one sample sequenced in a study of early T cells in non-severe SARS-CoV-2 infection. TCRdb used MiXCR to reprocess the 5' RACE reads, holding one entry per CDR3 protein. Counted here are some 76,000 distinct CDR3 sequences, about an eighth occurring once; the ten biggest clones make up over 11%. The sample was whole blood. These receptors all come from an adult who was a healthcare worker with PCR-confirmed SARS-CoV-2 infection or an uninfected control (not recorded which).

This clonotype was detected only a few times. The V and J genes are TRBV5-6 and TRBJ2-2, with TRBD1 as a possible D gene (5 bases). Germline V gene data show CDR1 as SGHDT and CDR2 as YYEEEE. The CDR3 runs 14 residues. The V end lost 0 bases, the J end lost 4 bases, and 7 bases lay between the germline ends. CDR3 residues: CASSLGQTTGELFF. CDR3 in DNA: TGTGCCAGCAGCTTGGGACAGACCACCGGGGAGCTGTTTTTT.

The chain combines TRBV7-7 with TRBJ2-1, with D tentatively TRBD2 (6 bases). Per germline, CDR1 SSHAT and CDR2 FNYEAQ (reference sequence). CDR3 size: 15 residues. The germline V and J ends were trimmed by 5 bases and 9 bases, with 20 bases remaining between them. The CDR3 is CASSPGLASRGEQFF. The CDR3 DNA is TGTGCCAGCAGCCCGGGACTGGCATCGAGGGGTGAGCAGTTCTTC.

This clonotype was detected ten times or more. V gene TRBV12-3 or TRBV12-4 combines with J gene TRBJ1-2, with unresolved D. Trimming pared 4 bases from V and 2 bases from J, leaving 8 bases between. This CDR3 region has 13 residues. In DNA form, the CDR3 reads TGTGCCAGCAGTTCCTCAGAGAACTATGGCTACACCTTC. Translating gives CASSSSENYGYTF.

This clonotype has more than one count but fewer than ten. This rearrangement joins TRBV7-2 to TRBJ2-3, with unresolved D. The V end lost 4 bases, the J end lost 8 bases, and 7 bases lay between the germline ends. Per the germline V gene, CDR1 is SGHTA and CDR2 is FQGNSA. The CDR3 is made up of 11 amino acids. CDR3 bases: TGTGCCAGCAGCTGGCCCGTTACGCAGTATTTT. As protein: CASSWPVTQYF.

V usage is TRBV29-1 and J usage is TRBJ1-2; tentative D call: TRBD1 (6 bases). V lost 7 bases and J lost 2, with 11 bases in between. CDR1 and CDR2 (germline): SQVTM, ANQGSEA. CDR3 length: 12 residues. The CDR3 bases are TGCAGCGGGGGACACGTGAACTATGGCTACACCTTC. Residues: CSGGHVNYGYTF.